Below are 15 T cell receptor beta chains sequenced from a single sample in a study of cytomegalovirus exposure and HLA in healthy donors. Primers: 60 Vbeta forward and 13 Jbeta reverse. Sequencing used immunoSEQ multiplex PCR; TCRdb keeps in-frame clones, though not all of them. The ten most abundant clones cover over 0.8% of a sample with approximately 120,000 clones. The sample comprised PBMCs. The source is a man between 18 and 35 years old in good health and CMV-seronegative.

This chain links TRBV29-1 with TRBJ2-7; 8 nucleotides align to TRBD2. The CDR3 is 15 residues long. Germline V gene lookup returns CDR1 SQVTM and CDR2 ANQGSEA. V shed 7 bases and J 1 base; nucleotides not matched to a gene: 12. The CDR3 protein is CSAIGSSGFSYEQYF. CDR3 nucleotides: TGCAGCGCAATAGGTTCTAGCGGGTTTTCCTACGAGCAGTACTTC.

V usage is TRBV2 and J usage is TRBJ1-1; no clear D. The CDR3 runs 12 residues. The V gene's germline CDR1 is SNHLY and CDR2 FYNNEI. V lost 2 bases and J lost 7, with 8 bases in between. The DNA for the CDR3 is TGTGCCAGCAGTGAATGGGCCCATGAAGCTTTCTTT. Amino acid sequence: CASSEWAHEAFF. Looking up the rest from reference TRBV2 and TRBJ1-1 gives the full variable domain: EPEVTQTPSHQVTQMGQEVILRCVPISNHLYFYWYRQILGQKVEFLVSFYNNEISEKSEIFDDQFSVERPDGSNFTLKIRSTKLEDSAMYFCASSEWAHEAFFGQGTRLTVV.

In DNA, the CDR3 is TGTGCCAGCAGCCATCCAAGGGGGAGCACCGGGGAGCTGTTTTTT. Amino acid sequence: CASSHPRGSTGELFF. V usage is TRBV7-9 and J usage is TRBJ2-2; a possible D gene is TRBD1 (6 bases). CDR1 and CDR2 (germline): SEHNR, FQNEAQ (reference sequence). CDR3 length equals 15 residues. Trimming removed 5 bases from V and 4 bases from J, with 14 bases in between.

The V call is TRBV7-8, the J call TRBJ2-7, with 8 bases lining up with TRBD2. The J segment lost 6 bases and the V segment lost 2 bases, leaving 30 bases of the junction unmatched. CDR1 is SGHVS, CDR2 FQNEAQ, per germline. The CDR3 consists of 22 residues. The CDR3: CASSLFGFYSGRTPIPPREQYF. The CDR3 region has the DNA TGTGCCAGCAGCTTATTCGGGTTCTACAGCGGGAGAACCCCGATCCCTCCTCGCGAGCAGTACTTC. Using reference TRBV7-8 and TRBJ2-7 for the parts outside the CDR3, the full variable domain is GAGVSQSPRYKVAKRGQDVALRCDPISGHVSLFWYQQALGQGPEFLTYFQNEAQLDKSGLPSDRFFAERPEGSVSTLKIQRTQQEDSAVYLCASSLFGFYSGRTPIPPREQYFGPGTRLTVT.

This sequence joins TRBV6-1 and TRBJ2-7; the match to TRBD1 covers 7 bases. The V gene's germline CDR1 is MNHNS and CDR2 SASEGT. The CDR3 length is 14 residues. V lost 7 bases and J lost 0; bases outside the gene matches: 6. The CDR3 DNA sequence: TGTGCCAGCACTTTGCAGGGGGACTCCTACGAGCAGTACTTC. Its protein is CASTLQGDSYEQYF.

Note on this clone: Other nucleotide sequences in the sample specify the same CDR3. The chain recombines TRBV5-1 with TRBJ1-1, with D tentatively TRBD1 (5 bases). CDR1 and CDR2 from the germline V gene are SGHRS and YFSETQ. The CDR3 covers 17 residues. V lost 4 bases to trimming and J lost 0 bases, with 19 bases between them. CDR3 DNA: TGCGCCAGCAGCGCGTTGGGGCAGACCAGATTGAACACTGAAGCTTTCTTT. Translated, it gives CASSALGQTRLNTEAFF.

This chain links TRBV15 with TRBJ1-1; 7 nucleotides line up with TRBD1. The V gene end was trimmed by 5 bases and the J gene end by 1 base; junction bases not matched to a gene: 4. The germline gives CDR1 LNHNV, CDR2 YYDKDF (reference sequence). This CDR3 is 14 amino acids long. CDR3 nucleotide sequence: TGTGCCACCAGCTTACGGACAGGGAACACTGAAGCTTTCTTT. Its translation: CATSLRTGNTEAFF.

V and J are TRBV5-1 and TRBJ2-2; D possibly corresponds to TRBD1 (5 bases). Germline CDR1 SGHRS, CDR2 YFSETQ. V was shortened by 0 bases and J by 5 bases, with 11 bases between the two germline ends. CDR3 length equals 15 residues. The CDR3 spells CASSLVRVGTGELFF. The CDR3 bases are TGCGCCAGCAGCTTGGTCAGGGTAGGAACCGGGGAGCTGTTTTTT.

This sequence joins TRBV2 and TRBJ2-1; the match to TRBD1 covers 9 bases. Trimming took 10 bases from V and 8 from J; bases not matched to a gene: 9. Per germline, CDR1 SNHLY and CDR2 FYNNEI. CDR3 length: 13 amino acids. In DNA form, the CDR3 reads TGTGCCACCAGCACGGGACAGGGCTATGAGCAGTTCTTC. Protein: CATSTGQGYEQFF.

The chain recombines TRBV18 with TRBJ1-3, with 7 nucleotides matching TRBD1. The CDR3 length is 15 residues. Trimming cost V 6 bases and J 2 bases; bases outside gene matches: 7. Germline lookup yields CDR1 KGHSH and CDR2 LQKENI. CDR3 nucleotide sequence: TGTGCCAGCTCTATTGGGACAGACACTGGAAACACCATATATTTT. This translates into CASSIGTDTGNTIYF.

The chain links TRBV7-3 to TRBJ1-1; D not certain. The V end was cut by 6 bases, the J end by 5 bases, with 10 bases between. The CDR3 consists of 12 residues. Germline V CDR1 and CDR2: SGHTA, FQGTGA. The CDR3 loop is CASSSGGTEAFF. The CDR3 DNA reads as TGTGCCAGCAGTTCAGGTGGGACTGAAGCTTTCTTT.

The chain employs TRBV5-1 and TRBJ2-7; TRBD1 aligns across 11 bases. The CDR3 runs 14 residues. The V gene end was trimmed by 5 bases and the J gene end by 4 bases; junction bases not matched to a gene: 5. From germline, CDR1 is SGHRS and CDR2 YFSETQ. CDR3 in DNA: TGCGCCAGCAGGCCAGGACAGGGGGCTTACGAGCAGTACTTC. This encodes CASRPGQGAYEQYF. The complete variable domain, with remaining parts taken from reference TRBV5-1 and TRBJ2-7, reads KAGVTQTPRYLIKTRGQQVTLSCSPISGHRSVSWYQQTPGQGLQFLFEYFSETQRNKGNFPGRFSGRQFSNSRSEMNVSTLELGDSALYLCASRPGQGAYEQYFGPGTRLTVT.

V and J are TRBV19 and TRBJ1-2; 8 nucleotides match TRBD1. The CDR3 is 14 amino acids. J gave up 7 bases and V 9 bases, and 13 bases lay outside the gene matches. Germline lookup yields CDR1 LNHDA and CDR2 SQIVND (reference sequence). The CDR3 loop is CASVTVQGASGYTF. DNA for the CDR3: TGTGCCAGCGTAACTGTTCAGGGGGCAAGTGGCTACACCTTC. Combining the CDR3 with reference TRBV19 and TRBJ1-2 gives the whole variable domain DGGITQSPKYLFRKEGQNVTLSCEQNLNHDAMYWYRQDPGQGLRLIYYSQIVNDFQKGDIAEGYSVSREKKESFPLTVTSAQKNPTAFYLCASVTVQGASGYTFGSGTRLTVV.

The chain is built from TRBV5-6 and TRBJ2-7, with D unresolved. The CDR3 length is 11 residues. V lost 2 bases to trimming and J lost 4 bases, with 4 bases between them. In germline, CDR1 is SGHDT, CDR2 YYEEEE. CDR3 coding DNA: TGTGCCAGCAGCTTCGCGTACGAGCAGTACTTC. Translation: CASSFAYEQYF.

This chain joins TRBV2 and TRBJ2-7, with TRBD1 matching 9 bases. CDR3 length: 14 amino acids. CDR1 SNHLY and CDR2 FYNNEI come from the germline V gene. J was trimmed by 5 bases and V by 1 base; bases with no gene match: 3. Here the CDR3 reads CASSEDRGPDEQYF. In nucleotides, the CDR3 is TGTGCCAGCAGTGAAGACAGGGGGCCCGACGAGCAGTACTTC. The full variable domain, rest sourced from reference TRBV2 and TRBJ2-7, is EPEVTQTPSHQVTQMGQEVILRCVPISNHLYFYWYRQILGQKVEFLVSFYNNEISEKSEIFDDQFSVERPDGSNFTLKIRSTKLEDSAMYFCASSEDRGPDEQYFGPGTRLTVT.